A single T cell receptor (beta chain) is shown here with its context. No antigen is known for it. Primers included in the PCR were 60 Vbeta and 13 Jbeta primers. Generated by immunoSEQ multiplex PCR, the TCRdb table keeps only in-frame clones and is missing some. This listing includes 150,000 to 200,000 clones. These data originate in a study of cytomegalovirus exposure and HLA in healthy donors. Study results and caveats: Researchers reported in a later analysis that a missense DCLRE1C variant was tied to TCR beta V- and J-gene trimming.

Germline V gives CDR1 SGHKS, CDR2 YYEKEE (reference sequence). CDR3 length: 13 residues. V shed 5 bases and J shed 0 bases, with 6 bases lying between them. The chain carries TRBV5-5 and TRBJ1-3, with D uncertain. The sample consisted of PBMCs. This receptor was obtained from a man aged 25 to 40 in good health and CMV-seronegative. The CDR3 here is CASRLYSGNTIYF. As DNA, the CDR3 is TGTGCCAGCAGACTTTACTCTGGAAACACCATATATTTT. The full variable domain, rest sourced from reference TRBV5-5 and TRBJ1-3, is DAGVTQSPTHLIKTRGQQVTLRCSPISGHKSVSWYQQVLGQGPQFIFQYYEKEERGRGNFPDRFSARQFPNYSSELNVNALLLGDSALYLCASRLYSGNTIYFGEGSWLTVV.